The sequence of this T cell receptor (beta chain) was determined in a study of cytomegalovirus exposure and HLA in healthy donors. Study-wide results and limits: The productive fraction for most TCR beta V segments was about 87% or about 30% in an earlier analysis.

At collection, donors were nominally healthy, but unrecorded immune exposures were probable. This clone was counted between two and nine times. As yet, its antigen is unknown. CDR1 and CDR2 from the germline V gene are SGHTS and YDEGEE. Between the trimmed V and J ends, which lost 9 bases and 7 bases, there was a span of 14 bases. This CDR3 region has 11 residues. PCR was performed using 60 Vbeta and 13 Jbeta primers. Assay used: immunoSEQ multiplex PCR; TCRdb lists only in-frame clones, some missing. The sample records over 110,000 clones, 80% being singletons. The TCR originated in a man in his forties in good health and CMV-seronegative. The sequenced sample was PBMCs. The chain links TRBV5-8 to TRBJ2-7; a possible D gene is TRBD2 (6 bases). The CDR3 bases are TGTGCCACGTGGGGGGTAGGGGAGCAGTACTTC. Its protein product is CATWGVGEQYF. The full variable domain, with the rest looked up from reference TRBV5-8 and TRBJ2-7, is EAGVTQSPTHLIKTRGQQATLRCSPISGHTSVYWYQQALGLGLQFLLWYDEGEERNRGNFPPRFSGRQFPNYSSELNVNALELEDSALYLCATWGVGEQYFGPGTRLTVT.